Each of the 24 T cell receptor beta chains below was sequenced from the same sample in a study of response to subunit inactivated influenza vaccine. TCRdb re-derived calls from the RT-PCR reads in MiXCR, one entry per CDR3 protein. In the table there are 530,000 or so distinct CDR3 sequences, 25% of which are singletons. The sequencing here drew on CD4+ T cells sorted from PBMCs, taken 4 to 6 days after vaccination. The receptors were sampled from a middle-aged man who received an inactivated influenza vaccine.

This rearrangement joins TRBV6-1 to TRBJ1-1; D call uncertain. Per the germline V gene, CDR1 is MNHNS and CDR2 is SASEGT. V lost 2 bases and J lost 4, with 17 bases in between. There are 16 residues in the CDR3. The CDR3 DNA reads TGTGCCAGCAGTGAACTCCCGGCGGGCCTGGCCACTGAAGCTTTCTTT. It encodes CASSELPAGLATEAFF.

This chain links TRBV15 with TRBJ2-1; TRBD2 aligns across 8 bases. V lost 0 bases, J lost 5 bases, and 3 bases stayed unmatched. This CDR3 has 15 residues. CDR1 is LNHNV and CDR2 is YYDKDF in the germline V gene (reference sequence). The CDR3 loop reads CATSREVAGNNEQFF. CDR3 nucleotides: TGTGCCACCAGCAGAGAGGTAGCGGGAAACAATGAGCAGTTCTTC.

This chain links TRBV5-1 with TRBJ2-2, with D uncertain. The CDR3 has 15 residues. Germline V gene data show CDR1 as SGHRS and CDR2 as YFSETQ. Between the trimmed V and J ends, which lost 4 bases and 5 bases, there was a span of 15 bases. The CDR3 reads CASSPGSAGTGELFF. DNA of the CDR3: TGCGCCAGCAGCCCCGGGTCCGCAGGAACCGGGGAGCTGTTTTTT.

This clonotype was picked up many times. The chain carries TRBV12-3 or TRBV12-4 and TRBJ2-5, with a tentative D call TRBD2 (5 bases). The CDR3 consists of 14 residues. V was shortened by 4 bases and J by 1 base, with 10 bases between the two germline ends. This CDR3 is CASSSGLTQETQYF. Here the CDR3 DNA reads TGTGCCAGCAGTTCCGGACTCACCCAAGAGACCCAGTACTTC.

V gene TRBV11-2 combines with J gene TRBJ2-1; D is perhaps TRBD1 or TRBD2 (5 bases each). The CDR3 contains 17 residues. V lost 5 bases and J 4 bases, leaving 21 bases between the germline ends. Germline assignment: CDR1 SGHAT and CDR2 FQNNGV. The CDR3 loop reads CASSLLLAGTVYNEQFF. The DNA of the CDR3 is TGTGCCAGCAGCCTCCTCCTAGCAGGGACGGTATACAATGAGCAGTTCTTC. The whole variable domain, remainder taken from reference TRBV11-2 and TRBJ2-1, is EAGVAQSPRYKIIEKRQSVAFWCNPISGHATLYWYQQILGQGPKLLIQFQNNGVVDDSQLPKDRFSAERLKGVDSTLKIQPAKLEDSAVYLCASSLLLAGTVYNEQFFGPGTRLTVL.

This clonotype was seen only a few times. This chain joins TRBV7-2 and TRBJ1-1; D gene unclear. The V gene's germline CDR1 is SGHTA and CDR2 FQGNSA. Trimming left V 5 bases short and J 1 base short, with 11 bases between. This CDR3 has 14 residues. The CDR3 sequence is CASSKEAPNTEAFF. The CDR3 region has the DNA TGTGCCAGCAGCAAGGAGGCGCCGAACACTGAAGCTTTCTTT. The variable domain in full, completed from reference TRBV7-2 and TRBJ1-1, reads GAGVSQSPSNKVTEKGKDVELRCDPISGHTALYWYRQSLGQGLEFLIYFQGNSAPDKSGLPSDRFSAERTGGSVSTLTIQRTQQEDSAVYLCASSKEAPNTEAFFGQGTRLTVV.

CDR3 protein: CASSQDLLIGAGANVLTF. The CDR3 nucleotides are TGCGCCAGCAGCCAAGATCTTTTGATAGGGGCTGGGGCCAACGTCCTGACTTTC. The V gene is TRBV4-3, the J gene TRBJ2-6; possibly TRBD1 for D (5 bases). The CDR3 extends over 18 amino acids. V lost 0 bases, J lost 2 bases, and 14 bases lay in between. In germline, CDR1 is LGHNA, CDR2 YSLEER.

This clonotype appeared many times. Written as DNA, the CDR3 is TGTGCCACCAGTGATGCCAGACAGAACAATGAGCAGTTCTTC. Its translation: CATSDARQNNEQFF. The chain joins TRBV24-1 to TRBJ2-1; possible D gene TRBD1, 5 bases. V lost 3 bases and J lost 5, with 10 bases in between. Germline lookup yields CDR1 KGHDR and CDR2 SFDVKD. The CDR3 extends over 14 amino acids.

The J gene is TRBJ1-6, the V gene TRBV3-1; TRBD1 is a possible D gene (6 bases). Germline CDR1 reads LGHDT; CDR2 reads YNNKEL (reference sequence). Trimming stripped 3 bases from V and 0 bases from J, with 15 bases between. This CDR3 comprises 18 residues. CDR3 coding DNA: TGTGCCAGCAGCCAGAGGGGGTTGGGGCCCTCCTATAATTCACCCCTCCACTTT. It codes for CASSQRGLGPSYNSPLHF.

The CDR3: CASSFSRDINEQYF. The CDR3, as DNA: TGTGCCAGCAGCTTTTCTAGGGACATTAACGAGCAGTACTTC. This rearrangement joins TRBV11-2 to TRBJ2-7, with D maybe TRBD1 (6 bases). With 3 bases removed from V and 5 bases from J, the gap between germline ends came to 14 bases. CDR3 length: 14 amino acids. CDR1 and CDR2 from the germline V gene are SGHAT and FQNNGV.

This clonotype occurred a few times. V gene TRBV12-3 or TRBV12-4 combines with J gene TRBJ2-1; TRBD2 aligns across 9 bases. The CDR3 sequence is 16 residues long. V trimming: 5 bases; J trimming: 9 bases; junction bases outside the gene matches: 14. The CDR3 here is CASSTPGTSIGGEQFF. The CDR3 DNA reads as TGTGCCAGCAGTACTCCCGGGACTAGCATCGGGGGTGAGCAGTTCTTC.

In this sample, this clonotype turned up once. The chain couples TRBV24-1 to TRBJ2-2, with a tentative D call TRBD2 (5 bases). Germline CDR1 is KGHDR and CDR2 is SFDVKD. The CDR3 loop spans 14 amino acids. The germline V and J ends were trimmed by 10 bases and 1 base, with 12 bases remaining between them. As DNA, the CDR3 is TGTGCCACAGGATACAGCGGGAACACCGGGGAGCTGTTTTTT. Residues: CATGYSGNTGELFF.

This clonotype was seen more than once but under ten times. The CDR3 loop is CASSFDRGMNTEAFF. CDR3 in DNA: TGTGCCAGCAGCTTCGACAGGGGTATGAACACTGAAGCTTTCTTT. This chain connects TRBV7-9 to TRBJ1-1; the match to TRBD1 covers 8 bases. Unmatched junction bases numbered 3, after V lost 3 bases and J lost 0 bases. CDR1 is SEHNR, CDR2 FQNEAQ, per germline (reference sequence). The CDR3 covers 15 residues. Drawing the rest from reference TRBV7-9 and TRBJ1-1, the complete variable domain is DTGVSQNPRHKITKRGQNVTFRCDPISEHNRLYWYRQTLGQGPEFLTYFQNEAQLEKSRLLSDRFSAERPKGSFSTLEIQRTEQGDSAMYLCASSFDRGMNTEAFFGQGTRLTVV.

The chain has TRBV4-1 and TRBJ2-1, with 10 bases identical to TRBD2. Trimming cost V 6 bases and J 4 bases; bases outside gene matches: 6. The CDR3 loop spans 15 amino acids. Germline-derived CDR1 and CDR2 are MGHRA and YSYEKL. This CDR3 reads CASRLGLAEYNEQFF. For the CDR3, the DNA is TGCGCCAGCAGATTAGGACTAGCGGAATACAATGAGCAGTTCTTC.

This chain connects TRBV29-1 to TRBJ2-3; D is perhaps TRBD2 (6 bases). This CDR3 is 13 amino acids long. Looked up from germline, CDR1 is SQVTM and CDR2 is ANQGSEA. V was shortened by 3 bases and J by 2 bases, with 9 bases between the two germline ends. The CDR3 sequence is CSVDAGHTDTQYF. The CDR3 bases are TGCAGCGTTGACGCGGGGCACACAGATACGCAGTATTTT.

V usage is TRBV20-1 and J usage is TRBJ2-5; 10 bases match TRBD2. CDR1 DFQATT and CDR2 SNEGSKA come from the germline V gene (reference sequence). Unmatched junction bases numbered 9, after V lost 3 bases and J lost 5 bases. This CDR3 is built from 15 residues. The CDR3 here is CSARISGRLSETQYF. The CDR3 DNA is TGCAGTGCTAGGATTAGCGGGAGGTTAAGTGAGACCCAGTACTTC.

In this sample, this clonotype turned up many times. The chain joins TRBV29-1 to TRBJ2-7; 8 bases are shared with TRBD1. J was trimmed by 8 bases and V by 3 bases; bases with no gene match: 6. CDR1 SQVTM and CDR2 ANQGSEA come from the germline V gene. The CDR3 contains 12 residues. The CDR3 bases are TGCAGCGTTGAGGACAGGGCTGGGCAGCAGTACTTC. Translating it yields CSVEDRAGQQYF.

The chain has TRBV27 and TRBJ2-1; maybe TRBD1 (6 bases). The V and J ends lost 4 bases and 0 bases respectively, with 13 bases between them. This CDR3 is 16 amino acids long. In germline, CDR1 is MNHEY, CDR2 SMNVEV (reference sequence). CDR3 loop: CASSSDRSSSYNEQFF. In DNA form, the CDR3 reads TGTGCCAGCAGTTCTGACAGGTCCAGCTCCTACAATGAGCAGTTCTTC.

This clonotype was detected only once. The chain is built from TRBV5-1 and TRBJ2-7; TRBD1 aligns across 7 bases. The CDR3 has 14 amino acids. With V trimmed by 4 bases and J by 2 bases, 6 bases remained unmatched. Germline-derived CDR1 and CDR2 are SGHRS and YFSETQ. DNA of the CDR3: TGCGCCAGCAGCAAAGGGACAGCGACCTACGAGCAGTACTTC. Residues: CASSKGTATYEQYF.

Details on this clonotype: The junction departs from germline at one end; a sequencing error may be responsible. The chain recombines TRBV4-3 with TRBJ2-1; unclear D gene. Germline V CDR1 and CDR2: LGHNA, YSLEER. CDR3 length: 15 amino acids. CDR3 in DNA: TGCGCCAGCAGCCAAGAGAGATGGACCTACAACGAGCAGTTCTTC. Amino acid sequence: CASSQERWTYNEQFF.

This clonotype has at least ten counts. This rearrangement joins TRBV18 to TRBJ2-7; 7 nucleotides line up with TRBD1. This CDR3 is 15 amino acids long. Losses at the gene ends were 2 bases for V and 0 bases for J; bases not matched to a gene: 4. The germline CDR1 and CDR2 sequences are KGHSH and LQKENI. CDR3 region: CASSPSTGASYEQYF. In DNA, the CDR3 is TGTGCCAGCTCACCATCAACAGGGGCCTCCTACGAGCAGTACTTC.

The V gene is TRBV28, the J gene TRBJ2-1, with 15 bases lining up with TRBD2. The V segment lost 5 bases and the J segment 4 bases; nucleotides outside the gene matches: 6. The germline V gene has CDR1 MDHEN and CDR2 SYDVKM. The CDR3 contains 17 residues. CDR3 nucleotides: TGTGCCAGCAGTCGGGGACTAGCGGGAGGATCTTACAATGAGCAGTTCTTC. It is translated as CASSRGLAGGSYNEQFF.

The rearrangement joins TRBV12-3 or TRBV12-4 to TRBJ2-7; D might be TRBD1 (6 bases). The germline V and J ends were trimmed by 5 bases and 6 bases, with 14 bases remaining between them. CDR3 length: 13 residues. This CDR3 is CASSAAGAGEQYF. DNA for the CDR3: TGTGCCAGCAGTGCGGCAGGGGCAGGCGAGCAGTACTTC.

In DNA, the CDR3 is TGTGCCAGCAGCGGGATCTCTTACAGGGGGCACCCAAGCTACACCTTC. Residues: CASSGISYRGHPSYTF. The rearrangement uses TRBV9 and TRBJ1-2; 9 nucleotides agree with TRBD1. V gave up 3 bases and J gave up 9 bases; unmatched junction bases: 15. CDR3 length equals 16 residues. Germline assignment: CDR1 SGDLS and CDR2 YYNGEE.